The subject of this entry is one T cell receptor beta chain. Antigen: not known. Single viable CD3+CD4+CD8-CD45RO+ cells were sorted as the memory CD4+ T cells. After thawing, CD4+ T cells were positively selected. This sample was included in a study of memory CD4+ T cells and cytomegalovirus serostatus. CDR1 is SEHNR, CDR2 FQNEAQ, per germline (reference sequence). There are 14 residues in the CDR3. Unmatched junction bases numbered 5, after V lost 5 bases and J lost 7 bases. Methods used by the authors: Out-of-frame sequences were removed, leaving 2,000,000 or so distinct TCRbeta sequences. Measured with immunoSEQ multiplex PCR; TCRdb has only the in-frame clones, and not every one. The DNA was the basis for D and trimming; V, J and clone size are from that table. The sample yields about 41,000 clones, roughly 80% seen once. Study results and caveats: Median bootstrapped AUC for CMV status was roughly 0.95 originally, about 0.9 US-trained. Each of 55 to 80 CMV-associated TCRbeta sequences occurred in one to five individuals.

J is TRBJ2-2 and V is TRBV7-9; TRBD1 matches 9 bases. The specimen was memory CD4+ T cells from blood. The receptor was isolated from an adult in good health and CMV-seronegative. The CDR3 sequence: CASSRDRESGELFF. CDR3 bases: TGTGCCAGCAGCCGGGACAGGGAGAGCGGGGAGCTGTTTTTT.